This passage covers 16 T cell receptor beta chains from one sample sequenced in a study of glioma-infiltrating T cells after dendritic cell vaccination. Time point indicated: after dendritic cell vaccination, including at tumor progression/relapse. Generated by immunoSEQ multiplex PCR, the TCRdb table keeps only in-frame clones and is missing some. Seen here are 72,000 or so clones, more than 75% observed once, and the top ten hold approximately 2%. Specimen: blood, collected after dendritic cell vaccination. The receptor source for this set is a human donor with glioblastoma.

V and J are TRBV10-2 and TRBJ2-7; 8 bases match TRBD2. V gave up 6 bases and J gave up 0 bases; unmatched junction bases: 4. The germline V gene encodes CDR1 WSHSY and CDR2 SAAADI. The CDR3 extends over 14 amino acids. CDR3 sequence (DNA): TGCGCCAGCAGAACCGGGACTAGCTCCTACGAGCAGTACTTC. Protein sequence: CASRTGTSSYEQYF.

This chain connects TRBV2 to TRBJ2-7, with D unclear. V was pared by 5 bases and J by 2 bases, with 7 bases between. Germline CDR1 SNHLY, CDR2 FYNNEI. This CDR3 spans 12 amino acids. The CDR3 loop is CASSHTPYEQYF. Here the CDR3 DNA reads TGTGCCAGCAGTCATACTCCCTACGAGCAGTACTTC.

This chain links TRBV7-2 with TRBJ1-1; TRBD1 is a possible D gene (5 bases). The CDR3 length is 14 residues. The germline V gene encodes CDR1 SGHTA and CDR2 FQGNSA. Trimming took 0 bases from V and 5 from J, leaving 10 bases between them. The CDR3, as DNA: TGTGCCAGCAGCTTAGCGCCAGGGTGGACTGAAGCTTTCTTT. Translating gives CASSLAPGWTEAFF.

The V gene is TRBV11-2, the J gene TRBJ2-1; D might be TRBD2 (5 bases). The CDR3 spans 11 residues. CDR1 is SGHAT and CDR2 is FQNNGV in the germline V gene. The V gene lost 4 bases and the J gene lost 14 bases, with 12 bases spanning the gap. The CDR3 DNA is TGTGCCAGCAGCTCGAGTGGGAGTGAGTTCTTC. Amino acid sequence: CASSSSGSEFF.

The V gene is TRBV2, the J gene TRBJ1-5; D not certain. The CDR3 sequence is 14 residues long. The V and J ends lost 8 bases and 2 bases respectively, with 13 bases between them. Germline V gene lookup returns CDR1 SNHLY and CDR2 FYNNEI. CDR3 residues: CASSRESGNQPQHF. CDR3 nucleotides: TGTGCCAGCTCCCGGGAGTCGGGCAATCAGCCCCAGCATTTT.

The rearrangement links TRBV6-5 to TRBJ2-7; weak D call: TRBD2 (5 bases). The CDR3 contains 14 residues. Germline V gene sequence: CDR1 MNHEY, CDR2 SVGAGI. V was pared by 3 bases and J by 3 bases, with 12 bases between. The CDR3 loop is CASSYQEEFYEQYF. Here the CDR3 DNA reads TGTGCCAGCAGTTATCAGGAGGAATTCTACGAGCAGTACTTC.

The chain carries TRBV5-1 and TRBJ1-6, with 11 bases that match TRBD1. This CDR3 spans 17 amino acids. Trimming at V came to 3 bases and at J to 9 bases, leaving 11 bases not matched to a gene. From germline, CDR1 is SGHRS and CDR2 YFSETQ. In nucleotides, the CDR3 is TGCGCCAGCAGCTCGTGGACAGGGGGCGCGGGAGTTTCACCCCTCCACTTT. This encodes CASSSWTGGAGVSPLHF.

This sequence joins TRBV5-1 and TRBJ1-3; D may be TRBD1 (5 bases). CDR3 length equals 15 residues. With 4 bases removed from V and 2 bases from J, the gap between germline ends came to 13 bases. Germline loops: CDR1 SGHRS, CDR2 YFSETQ. The chain's CDR3 is CASSLGWGPGNTIYF. In DNA, the CDR3 is TGCGCCAGCAGCCTTGGGTGGGGCCCTGGAAACACCATATATTTT.

The chain combines TRBV30 with TRBJ2-5, with a tentative D call TRBD2 (5 bases). Trimming pared 1 base from V and 5 bases from J, leaving 17 bases between. CDR1 and CDR2 (germline): GTSNPN, SVGIG (reference sequence). The CDR3 loop spans 15 amino acids. For the CDR3, the DNA is TGTGCCTGGAGTGAGGGAAGGGTCCCGGGGGAGACCCAGTACTTC. Encoded protein: CAWSEGRVPGETQYF.

The V and J genes are TRBV6-4 and TRBJ2-2; 8 nucleotides line up with TRBD2. V lost 6 bases and J lost 5; bases outside the gene matches: 11. CDR3 length: 16 residues. Germline V gives CDR1 MRHNA, CDR2 SNTAGT. The CDR3 sequence is CASSPRGGEWTGELFF. Here the CDR3 DNA reads TGTGCCAGCAGCCCCCGGGGGGGAGAATGGACCGGGGAGCTGTTTTTT.

The rearrangement joins TRBV7-9 to TRBJ1-2, with D possibly being TRBD1 (6 bases). V lost 4 bases to trimming and J lost 4 bases, with 13 bases between them. This CDR3 is 14 amino acids long. Germline V CDR1 and CDR2: SEHNR, FQNEAQ (reference sequence). For the CDR3, the DNA is TGTGCCAGCAGCTCCCCGGACAGCTTCTATGGCTACACCTTC. It codes for CASSSPDSFYGYTF.

This sequence joins TRBV7-2 and TRBJ2-5, with unresolved D. Germline CDR1 reads SGHTA; CDR2 reads FQGNSA. CDR3 length: 12 residues. V dropped 4 bases and J dropped 5 bases, with 8 bases sitting between them. CDR3 sequence reads: CASSSSGETQYF. The CDR3 DNA is TGTGCCAGCAGCTCATCCGGGGAGACCCAGTACTTC.

The chain combines TRBV5-1 with TRBJ2-3; 11 positions agree with TRBD2. This CDR3 has 14 residues. V dropped 4 bases and J dropped 3; count of bases not matched to a gene: 1. Germline CDR1 reads SGHRS; CDR2 reads YFSETQ. CDR3 amino acids: CASSRTSGTDTQYF. The CDR3 bases are TGCGCCAGCAGCAGGACTAGCGGGACAGATACGCAGTATTTT.

This sequence joins TRBV7-9 and TRBJ2-1, with a tentative D call TRBD2 (5 bases). V was pared by 5 bases and J by 3 bases, with 17 bases between. This CDR3 has 16 amino acids. Germline CDR1 is SEHNR and CDR2 is FQNEAQ (reference sequence). The CDR3 DNA reads TGTGCCAGCAGCGAGAGCGGAAGAGAAGACTACAATGAGCAGTTCTTC. Translated, it gives CASSESGREDYNEQFF.

V gene TRBV6-1 combines with J gene TRBJ2-3, with 12 positions matching TRBD2. CDR3 length: 16 residues. The V segment lost 4 bases and the J segment 6 bases; nucleotides outside the gene matches: 8. Per germline, CDR1 MNHNS and CDR2 SASEGT. The CDR3 is CASSASSGGAADTQYF. The CDR3 DNA sequence: TGTGCCAGCAGTGCGTCTAGCGGGGGGGCCGCGGATACGCAGTATTTT.

The rearrangement links TRBV29-1 to TRBJ2-1; the match to TRBD2 covers 7 bases. Germline CDR1 reads SQVTM; CDR2 reads ANQGSEA. J lost 8 bases, V lost 5 bases, and 6 bases had no gene match. The CDR3 is 12 amino acids. The CDR3 region has the DNA TGCAGCGTTACTAGCGCTTGGGATGAGCAGTTCTTC. Amino acids: CSVTSAWDEQFF.